The 15 T cell receptor beta chains listed next were all sequenced from one sample in a study of blood T cell repertoires in COVID-19. The repertoire was sequenced with immunoSEQ multiplex PCR; TCRdb's copy has only in-frame clones and lacks some. Seen here are around 170,000 clones, more than 65% observed once, and the top ten hold roughly 14%. Sequencing was carried out using peripheral blood. The receptors originated from a woman of 80 years or more with acute or convalescent COVID-19.

The CDR3 sequence is CASRATGGFEETQYF. The DNA of the CDR3 is TGTGCCAGTAGGGCGACAGGGGGATTCGAGGAGACCCAGTACTTC. The chain couples TRBV19 to TRBJ2-5; TRBD1 matches 9 bases. This CDR3 is 15 amino acids long. J was trimmed by 5 bases and V by 6 bases; bases with no gene match: 10. Germline CDR1 reads LNHDA; CDR2 reads SQIVND (reference sequence).

The CDR3 sequence: CASSQVQTTNEKLFF. The CDR3 DNA is TGCGCCAGCAGCCAAGTCCAGACAACTAATGAAAAACTGTTTTTT. The chain couples TRBV4-1 to TRBJ1-4; D call uncertain. The CDR3 loop spans 15 amino acids. Germline CDR1 MGHRA, CDR2 YSYEKL. V lost 1 base, J lost 0 bases, and 6 bases lay in between.

The gene calls are TRBV18 and TRBJ2-3; 7 nucleotides align to TRBD1. There are 14 residues in the CDR3. The V gene's germline CDR1 is KGHSH and CDR2 LQKENI. V lost 3 bases and J lost 5; bases outside the gene matches: 5. CDR3 sequence reads: CASSPGTAVDTQYF. The CDR3, as DNA: TGTGCCAGCTCACCGGGGACAGCGGTAGATACGCAGTATTTT.

CDR3 sequence (DNA): TGTGCCAGTACCCCCGGCGGGGCTAATAATTCACCCCTCCACTTT. Translated: CASTPGGANNSPLHF. This chain joins TRBV19 and TRBJ1-6; D might be TRBD1 (5 bases). This CDR3 is built from 15 residues. With 7 bases removed from V and 5 bases from J, the gap between germline ends came to 15 bases. CDR1 LNHDA and CDR2 SQIVND come from the germline V gene (reference sequence).

The chain joins TRBV3-1 (or the pseudogene TRBV3-2) to TRBJ2-5; D remains unclear. Per the germline V gene, CDR1 is LGHDT and CDR2 is YNNKEL (reference sequence). The germline V and J ends were trimmed by 4 bases and 4 bases, with 7 bases remaining between them. The CDR3 spans 12 residues. The CDR3 spells CASSLQRETQYF. The CDR3 region has the DNA TGTGCCAGCAGCCTACAGAGAGAGACCCAGTACTTC.

The V and J genes are TRBV5-8 and TRBJ1-2; the D gene is possibly TRBD1 (5 bases). This CDR3 has 15 amino acids. Germline loops: CDR1 SGHTS, CDR2 YDEGEE. The ends were cut back, 0 bases at V and 3 bases at J, with 12 bases in the middle. The CDR3 bases are TGTGCCAGCAGCTTGGGGGGTCAGGGATACTATGGCTACACCTTC. Its protein product is CASSLGGQGYYGYTF.

DNA for the CDR3: TGCGCCAGCAGCGATACGGACAGCTACACTGAAGCTTTCTTT. Its translation is CASSDTDSYTEAFF. This chain joins TRBV5-1 and TRBJ1-1; D is possibly TRBD1 (6 bases). This CDR3 region has 14 residues. V was cut by 4 bases and J by 3 bases, with 13 bases left in between. Germline CDR1 reads SGHRS; CDR2 reads YFSETQ.

The rearrangement links TRBV6-5 to TRBJ2-5, with D maybe TRBD1 (6 bases). Trimming shortened V by 2 bases and J by 4 bases, and 14 bases separated the two germline ends. Looked up from germline, CDR1 is MNHEY and CDR2 is SVGAGI. This CDR3 is 15 amino acids long. CDR3 loop: CASSYGGRGIETQYF. CDR3 coding DNA: TGTGCCAGCAGTTACGGGGGCAGGGGAATAGAGACCCAGTACTTC.

The rearrangement joins TRBV2 to TRBJ1-2; D possibly corresponds to TRBD1 (6 bases). Germline loops: CDR1 SNHLY, CDR2 FYNNEI. The CDR3 loop spans 13 amino acids. Trimming removed 5 bases at V and 4 bases at J, with 11 bases between. Here the CDR3 reads CASSSQGFYGYTF. The CDR3 bases are TGTGCCAGCAGTTCACAGGGCTTCTATGGCTACACCTTC.

The genes are TRBV3-1 (or the pseudogene TRBV3-2) and TRBJ2-3; TRBD1 aligns across 11 bases. The V and J ends lost 4 bases and 2 bases, in that order; junction bases with no gene match: 5. CDR1 is LGHDT, CDR2 YNNKEL, per germline (reference sequence). This CDR3 contains 16 residues. The CDR3 here is CASSRRDRGSTDTQYF. The CDR3 DNA reads TGTGCCAGCAGCCGACGGGACAGGGGGTCCACAGATACGCAGTATTTT.

This clone was detected once. The CDR3 sequence is CASSTGQNTEAFF. The CDR3, as DNA: TGTGCCAGCAGCACGGGACAGAACACTGAAGCTTTCTTT. V gene TRBV13 combines with J gene TRBJ1-1; maybe TRBD1 (6 bases). Trimming left V 5 bases short and J 1 base short, with 8 bases between. The CDR3 runs 13 residues. The germline V gene encodes CDR1 PRHDT and CDR2 FYEKMQ (reference sequence).

The V gene is TRBV28, the J gene TRBJ2-1, with a weak D call TRBD2 (5 bases). Trimming took 7 bases from V and 6 from J, leaving 13 bases between them. CDR3 length: 13 residues. From germline, CDR1 is MDHEN and CDR2 SYDVKM. The CDR3: CASNRGWLNEQFF. In DNA, the CDR3 is TGTGCCAGCAATCGGGGATGGCTCAATGAGCAGTTCTTC.

The chain employs TRBV2 and TRBJ1-4; D possibly corresponds to TRBD1 (5 bases). Germline CDR1 and CDR2: SNHLY and FYNNEI. V was shortened by 6 bases and J by 3 bases, with 20 bases between the two germline ends. This CDR3 is 17 amino acids long. The CDR3 loop is CASRRQRSATANEKLFF. The CDR3 DNA sequence: TGTGCCAGCAGACGACAGCGCTCTGCAACTGCTAATGAAAAACTGTTTTTT.

This chain joins TRBV11-2 and TRBJ2-1; TRBD2 agrees at 7 bases. CDR3 length: 14 residues. Germline V lookup: CDR1 SGHAT, CDR2 FQNNGV. Unmatched junction bases numbered 9, after V lost 3 bases and J lost 10 bases. The DNA for the CDR3 is TGTGCCAGCAGCTTGGGGACTACCCGAGGGGAGCAGTTCTTC. Amino acid sequence: CASSLGTTRGEQFF.

The rearrangement joins TRBV5-1 to TRBJ2-1, with D unresolved. The CDR3 is made up of 13 amino acids. Germline assignment: CDR1 SGHRS and CDR2 YFSETQ. The germline V and J ends were trimmed by 0 bases and 8 bases, with 9 bases remaining between them. CDR3 sequence: CASSLALRYEQFF. The CDR3 DNA is TGCGCCAGCAGCTTGGCGCTGCGCTATGAGCAGTTCTTC.